This TCR beta chain was sequenced in a study of blood T cell repertoires in COVID-19. Participants spanned ages roughly 18 to 95 years and resided in some 22 US areas. Allocation to cohorts depended on clinical history reported by the participants. The data were produced by immunoSEQ multiplex PCR, yet TCRdb's version contains in-frame clones alone and is incomplete. The sample yields approximately 220,000 clones, about 87% seen once. V shed 3 bases and J shed 0 bases, with 15 bases lying between them. CDR1 SNHLY and CDR2 FYNNEI come from the germline V gene. The CDR3 is 17 residues long. The source is a young woman with acute COVID-19. Sequenced sample: PBMCs or T cells enriched from blood (not recorded which). This chain connects TRBV2 to TRBJ2-1, with D perhaps TRBD2 (6 bases). This CDR3 is CASSEVGGLSSYNEQFF. CDR3 coding DNA: TGTGCCAGCAGTGAGGTGGGGGGACTCAGCTCCTACAATGAGCAGTTCTTC.